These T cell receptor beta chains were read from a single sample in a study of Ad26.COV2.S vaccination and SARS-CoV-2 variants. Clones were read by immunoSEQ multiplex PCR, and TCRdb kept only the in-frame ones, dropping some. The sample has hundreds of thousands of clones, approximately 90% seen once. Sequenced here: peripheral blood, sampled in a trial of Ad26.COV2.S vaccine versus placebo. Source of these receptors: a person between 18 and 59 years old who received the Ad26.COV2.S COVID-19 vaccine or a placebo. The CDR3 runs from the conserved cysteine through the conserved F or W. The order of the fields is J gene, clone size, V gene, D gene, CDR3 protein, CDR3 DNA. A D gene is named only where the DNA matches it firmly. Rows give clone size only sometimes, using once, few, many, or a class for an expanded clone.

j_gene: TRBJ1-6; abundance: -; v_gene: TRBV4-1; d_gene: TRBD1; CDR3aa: CASSHSGTAMNSPLHF; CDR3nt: TGCGCCAGCAGCCACTCCGGGACAGCGATGAATTCACCCCTCCACTTT
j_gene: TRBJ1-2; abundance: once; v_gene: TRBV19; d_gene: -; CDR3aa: CASSIWSGSEGYTF; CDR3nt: TGTGCCAGTAGTATATGGTCTGGGAGTGAAGGCTACACCTTC
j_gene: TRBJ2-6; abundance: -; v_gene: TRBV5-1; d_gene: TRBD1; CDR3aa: CASSEQGAPGANVLTF; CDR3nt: TGCGCCAGCAGCGAACAGGGGGCGCCCGGGGCCAACGTCCTGACTTTC
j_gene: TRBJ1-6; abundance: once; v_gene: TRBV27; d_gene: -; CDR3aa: CASKSGVNSPLHF; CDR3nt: TGTGCCAGCAAGTCCGGGGTTAATTCACCCCTCCACTTT
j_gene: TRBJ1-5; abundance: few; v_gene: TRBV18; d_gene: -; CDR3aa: CASSQDGQPQHF; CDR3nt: TGTGCCAGCTCACAAGACGGGCAGCCCCAGCATTTT
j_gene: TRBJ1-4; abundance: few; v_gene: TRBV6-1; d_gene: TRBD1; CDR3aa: CASSDPGTGEKGKLFF; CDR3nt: TGTGCCAGCAGTGACCCCGGGACAGGGGAGAAGGGAAAACTGTTTTTT
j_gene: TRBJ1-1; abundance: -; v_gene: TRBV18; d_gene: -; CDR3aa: CASSPSPGNTEAFF; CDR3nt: TGTGCCAGCTCACCTAGTCCAGGGAACACTGAAGCTTTCTTT
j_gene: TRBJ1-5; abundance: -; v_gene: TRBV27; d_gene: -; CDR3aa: CASSLSFHQPQHF; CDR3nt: TGTGCCAGCAGTTTATCGTTCCATCAGCCCCAGCATTTT
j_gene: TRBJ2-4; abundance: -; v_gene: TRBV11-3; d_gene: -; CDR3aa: CASSSRGGLAKNIQYF; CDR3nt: TGTGCCAGCAGCTCGAGAGGGGGATTAGCCAAAAACATTCAGTACTTC
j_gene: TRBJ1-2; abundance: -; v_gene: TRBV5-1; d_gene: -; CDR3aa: CASSLNPAFYGYTF; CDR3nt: TGCGCCAGCAGCTTGAATCCGGCTTTCTATGGCTACACCTTC
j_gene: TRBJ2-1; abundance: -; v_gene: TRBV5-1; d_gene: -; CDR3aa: CASSTTGSSYNEQFF; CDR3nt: TGCGCCAGCAGCACCACAGGGAGCTCCTACAATGAGCAGTTCTTC
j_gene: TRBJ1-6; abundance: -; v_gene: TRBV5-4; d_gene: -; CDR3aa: CASSFPRSPLHF; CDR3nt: TGTGCCAGCAGCTTCCCGAGGTCACCCCTCCACTTT
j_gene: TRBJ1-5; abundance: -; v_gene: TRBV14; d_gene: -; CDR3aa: CASSQGGRNSNQPQHF; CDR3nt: TGTGCCAGCAGCCAAGGGGGCAGAAATAGCAATCAGCCCCAGCATTTT
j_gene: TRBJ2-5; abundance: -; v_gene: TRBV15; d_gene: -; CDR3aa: CATSPRQVYQETQYF; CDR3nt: TGTGCCACCAGCCCAAGGCAGGTGTACCAAGAGACCCAGTACTTC
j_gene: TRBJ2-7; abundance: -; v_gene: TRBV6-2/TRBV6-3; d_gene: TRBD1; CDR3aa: CASSYLRQGTRTYEQYF; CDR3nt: TGTGCCAGCAGTTACTTAAGACAGGGGACGCGTACCTACGAGCAGTACTTC
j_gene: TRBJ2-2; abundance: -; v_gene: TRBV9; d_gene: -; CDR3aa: CASSGGVAGELFF; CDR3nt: TGTGCCAGCAGCGGAGGGGTTGCCGGGGAGCTGTTTTTT
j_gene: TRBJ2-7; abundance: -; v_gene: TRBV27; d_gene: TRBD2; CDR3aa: CASSIRLAKTYEQYF; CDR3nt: TGTGCCAGCAGTATAAGACTAGCGAAAACCTACGAGCAGTACTTC
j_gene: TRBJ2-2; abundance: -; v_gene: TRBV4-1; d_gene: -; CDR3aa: CASSQDQAGTTGELFF; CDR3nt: TGCGCCAGCAGCCAAGATCAAGCAGGGACCACCGGGGAGCTGTTTTTT
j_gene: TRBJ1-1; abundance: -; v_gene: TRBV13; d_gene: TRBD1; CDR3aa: CASSDRGNTEAFF; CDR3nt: TGTGCCAGCAGCGACAGGGGTAACACTGAAGCTTTCTTT
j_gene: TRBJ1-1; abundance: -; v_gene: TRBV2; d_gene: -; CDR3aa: CASSRTYTEAFF; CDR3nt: TGTGCCAGCAGTCGGACCTACACTGAAGCTTTCTTT
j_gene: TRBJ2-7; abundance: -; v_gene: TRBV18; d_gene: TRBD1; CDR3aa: CASSQLGQGYEQYF; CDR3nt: TGTGCCAGCTCGCAGTTGGGACAGGGCTACGAGCAGTACTTC
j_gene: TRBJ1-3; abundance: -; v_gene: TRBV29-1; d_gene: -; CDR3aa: CSVEEGGANTIYF; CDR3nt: TGCAGCGTTGAAGAGGGGGGAGCAAACACCATATATTTT
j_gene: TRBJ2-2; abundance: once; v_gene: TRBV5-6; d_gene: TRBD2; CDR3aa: CASRPGGYTGELFF; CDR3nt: TGTGCCAGCAGGCCGGGGGGGTACACCGGGGAGCTGTTTTTT
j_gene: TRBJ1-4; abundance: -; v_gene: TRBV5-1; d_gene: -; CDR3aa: CASRVEATNEKLFF; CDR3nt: TGCGCCAGCAGAGTAGAAGCAACTAATGAAAAACTGTTTTTT
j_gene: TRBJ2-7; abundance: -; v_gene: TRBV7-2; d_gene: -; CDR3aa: CASSQRSGYEQYF; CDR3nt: TGTGCCAGCAGCCAGAGGTCGGGGTACGAGCAGTACTTC
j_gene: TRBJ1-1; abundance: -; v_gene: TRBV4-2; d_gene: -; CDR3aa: CASSRVSFAEAFF; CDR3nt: TGTGCCAGCAGCCGGGTAAGTTTCGCTGAAGCTTTCTTT
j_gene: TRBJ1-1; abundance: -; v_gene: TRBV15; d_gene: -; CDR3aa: CATSRQDNTEAFF; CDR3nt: TGTGCCACCAGCAGACAGGATAACACTGAAGCTTTCTTT
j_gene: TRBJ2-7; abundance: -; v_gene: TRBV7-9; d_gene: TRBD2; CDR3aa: CASSLVSGSSREQYF; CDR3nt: TGTGCCAGCAGCTTAGTTAGCGGGAGTTCGCGCGAGCAGTACTTC
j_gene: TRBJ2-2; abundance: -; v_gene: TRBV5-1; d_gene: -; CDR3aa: CASSLDIARGIAGELFF; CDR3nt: TGCGCCAGCAGCTTGGATATAGCTAGGGGGATCGCCGGGGAGCTGTTTTTT
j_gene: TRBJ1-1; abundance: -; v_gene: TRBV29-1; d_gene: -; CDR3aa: CSFNRDTDTEAFF; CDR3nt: TGCAGCTTCAACCGGGACACGGACACTGAAGCTTTCTTT
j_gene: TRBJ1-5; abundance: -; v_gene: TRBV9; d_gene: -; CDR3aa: CASSVQGDQPQHF; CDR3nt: TGTGCCAGCAGCGTTCAGGGAGATCAGCCCCAGCATTTT
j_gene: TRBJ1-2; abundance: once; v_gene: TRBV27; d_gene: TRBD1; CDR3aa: CASSPGQGFGYTF; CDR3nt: TGTGCCAGCAGCCCGGGACAGGGCTTTGGCTACACCTTC
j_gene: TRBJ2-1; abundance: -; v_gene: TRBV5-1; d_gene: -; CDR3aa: CASKATPGSPYNEQFF; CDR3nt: TGCGCCAGCAAGGCCACACCGGGCAGCCCCTACAATGAGCAGTTCTTC
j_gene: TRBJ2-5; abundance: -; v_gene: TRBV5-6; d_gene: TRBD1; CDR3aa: CASSLYAWDRAETQYF; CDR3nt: TGTGCCAGCAGCTTGTACGCCTGGGACAGGGCAGAGACCCAGTACTTC
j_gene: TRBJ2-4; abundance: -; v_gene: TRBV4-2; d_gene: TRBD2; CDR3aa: CASSPLGLGKNIQYF; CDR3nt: TGTGCCAGCAGCCCTCTCGGACTAGGGAAAAACATTCAGTACTTC
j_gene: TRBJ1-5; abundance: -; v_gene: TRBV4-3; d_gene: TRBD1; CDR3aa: CASSQDRGGLSQPQHF; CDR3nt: TGCGCCAGCAGCCAAGATAGAGGGGGCTTATCTCAGCCCCAGCATTTT
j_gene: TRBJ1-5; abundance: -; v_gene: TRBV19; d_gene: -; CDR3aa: CASAGYSNQPQHF; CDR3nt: TGTGCCAGCGCCGGCTATAGCAATCAGCCCCAGCATTTT
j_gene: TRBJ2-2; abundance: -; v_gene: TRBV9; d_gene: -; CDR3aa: CASSVDTGELFF; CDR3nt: TGTGCCAGCAGCGTCGACACCGGGGAGCTGTTTTTT
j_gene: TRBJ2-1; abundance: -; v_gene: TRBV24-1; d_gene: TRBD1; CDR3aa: CATSDPGQGSNEQFF; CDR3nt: TGTGCCACCAGTGATCCCGGACAGGGAAGCAATGAGCAGTTCTTC
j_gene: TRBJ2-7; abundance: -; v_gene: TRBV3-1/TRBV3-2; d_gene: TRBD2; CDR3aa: CASSQGPSGLSYEQYF; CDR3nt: TGTGCCAGCAGCCAAGGGCCTAGCGGGCTCTCCTACGAGCAGTACTTC
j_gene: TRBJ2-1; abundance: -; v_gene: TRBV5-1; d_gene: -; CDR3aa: CASSAYNNEQFF; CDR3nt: TGCGCCAGCAGCGCCTACAATAATGAGCAGTTCTTC
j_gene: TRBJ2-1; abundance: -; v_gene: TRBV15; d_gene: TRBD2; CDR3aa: CATSRTTSGGVYEQFF; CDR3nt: TGTGCCACCAGCAGAACGACTAGCGGGGGGGTCTATGAGCAGTTCTTC
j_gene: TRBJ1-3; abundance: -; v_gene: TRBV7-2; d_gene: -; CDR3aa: CASSFPGGISGNTIYF; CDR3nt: TGTGCCAGCAGCTTTCCGGGCGGCATCTCTGGAAACACCATATATTTT
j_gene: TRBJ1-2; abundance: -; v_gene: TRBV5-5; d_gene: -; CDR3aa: CASSLAGGSVYGYTF; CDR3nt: TGTGCCAGCAGCTTGGCCGGGGGGTCAGTCTATGGCTACACCTTC
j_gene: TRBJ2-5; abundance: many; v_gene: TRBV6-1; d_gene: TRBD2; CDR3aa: CASSAAGTSGRYIQETQYF; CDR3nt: TGTGCCAGCAGTGCCGCCGGGACTAGCGGGAGATATATCCAAGAGACCCAGTACTTC
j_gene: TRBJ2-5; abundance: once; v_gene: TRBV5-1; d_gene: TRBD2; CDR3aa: CASSPGSGRETQYF; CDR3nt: TGCGCCAGCAGCCCCGGGAGCGGGAGAGAGACCCAGTACTTC
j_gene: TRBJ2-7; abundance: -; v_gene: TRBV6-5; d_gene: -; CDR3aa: CASSYVGLGTYEQYF; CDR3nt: TGTGCCAGCAGTTATGTTGGATTGGGTACCTACGAGCAGTACTTC
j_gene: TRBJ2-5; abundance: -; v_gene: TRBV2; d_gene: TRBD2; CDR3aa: CASSGIAGVYQETQYF; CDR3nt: TGTGCCAGCAGTGGGATAGCGGGAGTGTACCAAGAGACCCAGTACTTC
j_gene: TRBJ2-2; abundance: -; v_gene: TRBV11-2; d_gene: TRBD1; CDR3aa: CASRQTGANTGELFF; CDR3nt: TGTGCCAGCAGGCAGACAGGGGCCAACACCGGGGAGCTGTTTTTT
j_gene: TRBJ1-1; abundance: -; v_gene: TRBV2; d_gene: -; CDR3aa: CASRRQNTEAFF; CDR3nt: TGTGCCAGCAGACGACAGAACACTGAAGCTTTCTTT
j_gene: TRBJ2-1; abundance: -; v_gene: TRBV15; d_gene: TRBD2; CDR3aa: CATSRVSGSSYNEQFF; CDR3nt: TGTGCCACCAGCAGAGTAAGCGGGAGCTCCTACAATGAGCAGTTCTTC
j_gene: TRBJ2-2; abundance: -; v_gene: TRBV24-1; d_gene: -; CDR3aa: CATSDATRSTGELFF; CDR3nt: TGTGCCACCAGTGACGCAACTAGGTCCACCGGGGAGCTGTTTTTT
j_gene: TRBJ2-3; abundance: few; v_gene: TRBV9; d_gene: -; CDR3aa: CASSSRPDSYTQYF; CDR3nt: TGTGCCAGCAGCTCCCGTCCGGATTCCTATACGCAGTATTTT
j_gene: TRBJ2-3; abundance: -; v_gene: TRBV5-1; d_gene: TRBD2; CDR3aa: CASSGGLAGAGDTQYF; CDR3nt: TGCGCCAGCAGCGGGGGACTAGCGGGAGCAGGAGATACGCAGTATTTT